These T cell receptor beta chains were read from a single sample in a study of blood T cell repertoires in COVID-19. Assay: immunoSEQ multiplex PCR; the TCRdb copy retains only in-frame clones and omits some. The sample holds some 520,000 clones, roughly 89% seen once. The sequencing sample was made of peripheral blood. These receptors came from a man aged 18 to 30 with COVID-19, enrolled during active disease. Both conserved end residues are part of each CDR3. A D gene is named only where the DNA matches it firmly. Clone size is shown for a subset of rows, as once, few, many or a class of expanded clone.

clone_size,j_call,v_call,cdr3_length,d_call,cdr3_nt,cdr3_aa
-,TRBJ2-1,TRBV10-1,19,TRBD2,TGCGCCAGCAGTGAGTTTACTAGCGGAGGGGGGACGGGATACAATGAGCAGTTCTTC,CASSEFTSGGGTGYNEQFF
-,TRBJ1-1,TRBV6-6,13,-,TGTGCCATACAACAGGCTATGAACACTGAAGCTTTCTTT,CAIQQAMNTEAFF
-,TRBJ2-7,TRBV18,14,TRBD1,TGTGCCAGCTTTGGACAGGGAAACACCTACGAGCAGTACTTC,CASFGQGNTYEQYF
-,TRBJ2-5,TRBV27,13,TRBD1,TGTGCCAGCAGTGCGGACAGGGGTAGGACCCAGTACTTC,CASSADRGRTQYF
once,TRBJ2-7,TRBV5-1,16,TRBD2,TGCGCCAGCAGCCGACTAGCGGGGCCTACCTCCTACGAGCAGTACTTC,CASSRLAGPTSYEQYF
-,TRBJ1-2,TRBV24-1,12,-,TGTGCCACCAGTGGAGGGATAGGGGGCTACACCTTC,CATSGGIGGYTF
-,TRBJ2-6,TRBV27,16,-,TGTGCCAGCAGTTTACTAGTGAACTCTGGGGCCAACGTCCTGACTTTC,CASSLLVNSGANVLTF
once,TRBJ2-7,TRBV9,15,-,TGTGCCAGCAGCGTAGAGGGGGGGTGGTCCTACGAGCAGTACTTC,CASSVEGGWSYEQYF
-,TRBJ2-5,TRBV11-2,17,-,TGTGCCAGCAGCTCTCACCGGCGGGTTTATAGTAAAGAGACCCAGTACTTC,CASSSHRRVYSKETQYF
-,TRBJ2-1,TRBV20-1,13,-,TGCAGTGCTAGTAAACTCTCCTACAATGAGCAGTTCTTC,CSASKLSYNEQFF
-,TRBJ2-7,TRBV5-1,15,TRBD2,TGCGCCAGCAGCCTAGGACTAGCGGGAGTGGAGGAGCAGTACTTC,CASSLGLAGVEEQYF
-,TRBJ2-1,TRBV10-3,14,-,TGTGCCATCAGTGAAAGTGGGAGCAACGGGGAGCAGTTCTTC,CAISESGSNGEQFF
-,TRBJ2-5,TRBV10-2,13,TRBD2,TGCGCCAGCAGGGGAGGGGTCGGGGAGACCCAGTACTTC,CASRGGVGETQYF
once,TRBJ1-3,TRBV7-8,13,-,TGTGCCAGCAGCCCAGGGTCTGGAAACACCATATATTTT,CASSPGSGNTIYF
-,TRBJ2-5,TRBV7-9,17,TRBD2,TGTGCCAGCAGCTTAAACCGGCGGGGGGGCCCTCAAGAGACCCAGTACTTC,CASSLNRRGGPQETQYF
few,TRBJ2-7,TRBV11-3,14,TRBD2,TGTGCCAGCACCGGGACTAGCCAGGGTTCCGAGCAGTACTTC,CASTGTSQGSEQYF
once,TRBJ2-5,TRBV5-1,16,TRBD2,TGCGCCAGCAGCGACAGACTAGCGGGGGACGGAGAGACCCAGTACTTC,CASSDRLAGDGETQYF
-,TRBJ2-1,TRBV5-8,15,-,TGTGCCAGCAGCTACGGGTCCCTAAGCTACAATGAGCAGTTCTTC,CASSYGSLSYNEQFF
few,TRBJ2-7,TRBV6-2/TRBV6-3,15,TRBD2,TGTGCCAGCAGTGGTAGCGGGACGGGGGCCTTTGAGCAGTACTTC,CASSGSGTGAFEQYF
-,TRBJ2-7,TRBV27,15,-,TGTGCCAGCAGTTTATTCGCTGGAGACTCCTACGAGCAGTACTTC,CASSLFAGDSYEQYF
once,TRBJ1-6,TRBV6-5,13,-,TGTGCCAGCCGGAGGCTCGAGGATTCACCCCTCCACTTT,CASRRLEDSPLHF
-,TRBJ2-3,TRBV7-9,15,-,TGTGCCAGCAGCTTTCTGGGCCTCAGCACAGATACGCAGTATTTT,CASSFLGLSTDTQYF
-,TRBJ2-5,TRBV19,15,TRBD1,TGTGCCATATCCCGATCCGGGACAGGGGAAGAGACCCAGTACTTC,CAISRSGTGEETQYF
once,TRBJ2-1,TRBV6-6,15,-,TGTGCCAGCAGTTACTCTTCAGGGGACTACAATGAGCAGTTCTTC,CASSYSSGDYNEQFF
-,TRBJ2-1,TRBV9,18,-,TGTGCCAGCAGCGTAGATTCGGGAAGCGCCCCGGGGATGAATGAGCAGTTCTTC,CASSVDSGSAPGMNEQFF
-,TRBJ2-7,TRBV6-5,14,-,TGTGCCAGCAGTTACGAGACAAAGTTCGACGAGCAGTACTTC,CASSYETKFDEQYF
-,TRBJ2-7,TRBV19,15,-,TGTGCCAGTAGATCGGGACTCGCAAGCTTCTACGAGCAGTACTTC,CASRSGLASFYEQYF
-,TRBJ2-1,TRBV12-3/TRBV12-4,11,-,TGTGCCAGCAGTTGGAGGGGGCAGCAGTTCTTC,CASSWRGQQFF
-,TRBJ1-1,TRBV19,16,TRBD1,TGTGCCAGTAGTAAACCGGGACAGACCATGAACACTGAAGCTTTCTTT,CASSKPGQTMNTEAFF
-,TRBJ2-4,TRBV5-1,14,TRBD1,TGCGCCAGCAGCCACGGACAGGGTAACAGCATTCAGTACTTC,CASSHGQGNSIQYF
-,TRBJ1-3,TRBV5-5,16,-,TGTGCCAGCAGCTTGGCTTCGGGAACAACTGGAAACACCATATATTTT,CASSLASGTTGNTIYF
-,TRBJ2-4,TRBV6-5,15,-,TGTGCCAGCAGCCCCACACGCTGGGCCAAAAACATTCAGTACTTC,CASSPTRWAKNIQYF
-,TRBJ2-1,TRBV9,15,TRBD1,TGTGCCAGCAGCCCATGGACAGGACAAATCAATGAGCAGTTCTTC,CASSPWTGQINEQFF
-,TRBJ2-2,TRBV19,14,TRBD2,TGTGCCAGTAGTGGACGACTAGCCACCGGGGAGCTGTTTTTT,CASSGRLATGELFF
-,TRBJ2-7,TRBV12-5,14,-,TGTGCTAGTGGTTTGGTAGACTCCTTCTACGAGCAGTACTTC,CASGLVDSFYEQYF
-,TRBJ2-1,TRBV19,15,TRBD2,TGTGCCAGTAGTCCAACTAGCGGGAGTGACAATGAGCAGTTCTTC,CASSPTSGSDNEQFF
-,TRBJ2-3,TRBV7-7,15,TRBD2,TGTGCTAGCAGCCTCGGGACTAGCGGTACAGATACGCAGTATTTT,CASSLGTSGTDTQYF
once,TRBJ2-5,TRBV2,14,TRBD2,TGTGCCAGCAAAGTGATAGCGGGGTCCGGGACCCAGTACTTC,CASKVIAGSGTQYF
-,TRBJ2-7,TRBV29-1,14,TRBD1,TGCAGCGTTGTCGGTGGACAGGGGGCTGGCGAGCAGTACTTC,CSVVGGQGAGEQYF
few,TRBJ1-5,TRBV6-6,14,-,TGTGCCAGCAGTTACGACAGCCACAATCAGCCCCAGCATTTT,CASSYDSHNQPQHF
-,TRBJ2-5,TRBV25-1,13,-,TGTGCCAGTAACCAGGGTTCCCGAGAGACCCAGTACTTC,CASNQGSRETQYF
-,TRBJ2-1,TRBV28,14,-,TGTGCCAGCAGTTTTAGGAGCTCCTACAATGAGCAGTTCTTC,CASSFRSSYNEQFF
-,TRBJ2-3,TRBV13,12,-,TGTGCCAGCAGCTTTCCAGGAGATACGCAGTATTTT,CASSFPGDTQYF
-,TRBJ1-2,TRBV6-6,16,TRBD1,TGTGCCAGCAGTCCGGGACAGGGGTATACAAACTATGGCTACACCTTC,CASSPGQGYTNYGYTF
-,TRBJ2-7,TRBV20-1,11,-,TGCAGTGCTGCTACGTCCTACGAGCAGTACTTC,CSAATSYEQYF